This TCR beta chain was identified during a study of blood T cell repertoires in COVID-19 (TCRdb year 2020). With regard to the full study: The collaborator samples originated in the United States, Italy and Spain and spanned the acute and convalescent phases of COVID-19. The prospective study material was composed of cDNA or gDNA derived from T cells, B-cell-depleted T cells, or PBMCs. Subjects who had been exposed to COVID-19, were actively infected with it, or had recovered from it provided the deeply sampled blood TCRbeta repertoires that made up the dataset. A freely available public database, intended as a resource for researchers studying the immune response to SARS-CoV-2, is where the repertoires were released. Samples were obtained from the ongoing ImmuneRACE study (first 160 participants) and from over 1,000 subjects provided by 6 global collaborators. Sample metadata almost always included a de-identified subject ID, COVID-19 status, age in years and sex. HLA class I and class II types, where available, came from metadata supplied by the sample provider rather than from assay-based typing.

This clone showed up just a few times. Its binding antigen is unknown. Base qualities are not recorded, but no much larger clone differs from it by a single base. Collaborating institutions collected whole blood in K2EDTA tubes following their own protocols. For TCRbeta analysis, collaborators shipped samples in one of three forms: frozen whole blood, isolated PBMCs, or DNA extracted from either of those sample types. Broader findings and caveats from the paper: How much clinical and demographic metadata was included differed by source and by participant, and the metadata was provided uncurated.

Taken from cysteine to phenylalanine, the CDR3 has 11 residues. Only CDR3 DNA is held: 33 bases, read in frame from base 1. V loses 6 bases of germline sequence and J loses 6 bases, and the interval between the two ends is 5 bases. Reading the germline V gene (reference sequence) gives CDR1 SEHNR and CDR2 FQNEAQ. TCRbeta CDR3 regions were amplified from genomic DNA using the immunoSEQ Assay, a bias-controlled multiplex PCR. The study's processing was this. The number of nucleated cells in each sample was estimated by amplification of reference gene primers within the assay. To quantify the absolute abundance of each unique TCRbeta CDR3 rearrangement, sequence reads were collapsed and filtered. For each sample, productive Simpson clonality was calculated as the square root of Simpson's diversity index over productive rearrangements. TCRdb re-hosts the immuneACCESS table, in-frame sequences only. Its copies lack some clones; in the studies checked, an unresolved V gene accounts for under half of them, and the cause for the rest is not known. V, J and clone size are taken as reported in that table, and D and trimming were inferred from the DNA itself. Here the sample has about 97,000 clones; approximately 86% occur a single time. 3% of the sample is held by the ten biggest clonotypes.

This sequence originates from a man in his fifties or sixties with active or convalescent COVID-19. The chain is encoded by TRBV7-9 joined to TRBJ2-2; a confident D gene designation cannot be given. Sequenced: peripheral blood. CDR3 loop: CASSLSGELFF. The nucleotides are TGTGCCAGCAGTCTTTCCGGGGAGCTGTTTTTT. The reference TRBV7-9 and TRBJ2-2 proteins fill in what lies around the CDR3, so the full variable domain reads DTGVSQNPRHKITKRGQNVTFRCDPISEHNRLYWYRQTLGQGPEFLTYFQNEAQLEKSRLLSDRFSAERPKGSFSTLEIQRTEQGDSAMYLCASSLSGELFFGEGSRLTVL.